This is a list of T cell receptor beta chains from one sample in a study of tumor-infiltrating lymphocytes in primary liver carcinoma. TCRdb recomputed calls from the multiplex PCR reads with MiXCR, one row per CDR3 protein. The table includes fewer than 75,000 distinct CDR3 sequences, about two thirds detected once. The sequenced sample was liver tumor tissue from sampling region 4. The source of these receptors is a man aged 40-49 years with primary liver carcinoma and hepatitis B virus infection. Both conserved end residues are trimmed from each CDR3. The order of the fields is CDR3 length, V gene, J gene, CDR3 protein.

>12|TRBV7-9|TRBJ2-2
ASRDSWVGGELF
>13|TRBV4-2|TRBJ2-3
ASSPKAGLADTQY
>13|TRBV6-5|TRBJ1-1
ASSYSRTGSTEVF
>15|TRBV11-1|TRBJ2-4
ASSFPGISETKNIQY
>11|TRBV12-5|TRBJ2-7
ASEGTSSYEQY
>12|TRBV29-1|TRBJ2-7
SALGQCVTCEQY
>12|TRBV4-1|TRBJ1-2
ATSQGDKNYGNT
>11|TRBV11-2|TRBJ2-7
ASNFGGASEQY
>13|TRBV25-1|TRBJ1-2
ASSPPGGKEYAYT
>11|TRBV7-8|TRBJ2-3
ASWGVDNDTQY
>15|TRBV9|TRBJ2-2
ASSVASGTLSTGELF
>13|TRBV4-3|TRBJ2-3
ASNQGVVLVDTRY
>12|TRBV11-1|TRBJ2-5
ANNGQVEVETQY
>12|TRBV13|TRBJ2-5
ASSLSMDQETQY
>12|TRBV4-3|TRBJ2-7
ASSQGQSDYERY
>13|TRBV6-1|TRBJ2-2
ASSDGSGGTGELV
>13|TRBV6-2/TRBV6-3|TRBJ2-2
ASESGTEHIGELF
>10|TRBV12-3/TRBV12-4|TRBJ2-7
ASSLSDGKQY
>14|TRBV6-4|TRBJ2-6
ASSEAAGPGANVLT
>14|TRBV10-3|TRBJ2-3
ATSESNKGETDTQY
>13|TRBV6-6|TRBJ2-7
AGSSSRGISYEQY
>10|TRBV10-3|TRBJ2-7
AISEKVGEQY
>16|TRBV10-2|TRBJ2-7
ASSELVGGPGGSCEQY
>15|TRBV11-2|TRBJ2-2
ASSLALGWADIRELF
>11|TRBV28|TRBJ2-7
ASSPRQDYEQY
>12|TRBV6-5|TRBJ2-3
VSSYGRVTDTQY
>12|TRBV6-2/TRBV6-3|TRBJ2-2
ASRYSGSPEELF
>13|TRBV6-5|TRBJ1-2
ASSPTRRVNHGYT
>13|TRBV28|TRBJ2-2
ASLPAGGRPGEQF
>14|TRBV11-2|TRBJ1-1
ASSLRGDFADTEAF
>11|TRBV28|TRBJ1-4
ASTSGQVEKLF
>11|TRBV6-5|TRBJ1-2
AVSGPHNYGYT
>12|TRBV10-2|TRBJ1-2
ASSRDRAFDGYT
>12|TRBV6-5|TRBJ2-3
ASRWDFNTDTQY
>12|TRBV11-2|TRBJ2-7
TSSLGHDSYEQH
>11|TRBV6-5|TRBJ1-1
ASNRGWDTEAF
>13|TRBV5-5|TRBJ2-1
ASSLVPGRYDEKF
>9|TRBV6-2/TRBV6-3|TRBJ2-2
ASSSSGELF
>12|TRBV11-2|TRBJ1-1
ASSLNALRIEAF
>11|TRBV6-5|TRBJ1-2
GSSPQGAVGYT